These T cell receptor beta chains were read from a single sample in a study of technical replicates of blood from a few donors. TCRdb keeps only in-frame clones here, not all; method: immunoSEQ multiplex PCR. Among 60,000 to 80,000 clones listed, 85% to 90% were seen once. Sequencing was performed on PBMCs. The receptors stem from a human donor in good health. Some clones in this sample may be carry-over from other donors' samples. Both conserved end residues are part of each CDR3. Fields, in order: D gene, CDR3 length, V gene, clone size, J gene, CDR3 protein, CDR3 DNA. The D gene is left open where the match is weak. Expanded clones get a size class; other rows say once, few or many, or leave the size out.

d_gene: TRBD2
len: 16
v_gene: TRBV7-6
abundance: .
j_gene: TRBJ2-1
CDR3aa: CASSWELAGLTNEQFF
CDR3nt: TGTGCCAGCAGCTGGGAACTAGCGGGATTGACTAATGAGCAGTTCTTC

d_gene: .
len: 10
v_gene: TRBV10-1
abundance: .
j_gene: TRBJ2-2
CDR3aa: CAGLTGELFF
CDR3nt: TGCGCCGGGCTGACCGGGGAGCTGTTTTTT

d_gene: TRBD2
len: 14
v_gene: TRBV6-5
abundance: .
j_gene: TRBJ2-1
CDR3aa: CASRPGLAVGEQFF
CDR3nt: TGTGCCAGCAGACCGGGACTAGCGGTTGGTGAGCAGTTCTTC

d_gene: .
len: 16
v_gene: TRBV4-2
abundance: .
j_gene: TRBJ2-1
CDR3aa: CASSQTAQGSYNEQFF
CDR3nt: TGTGCCAGCAGCCAGACTGCCCAGGGGTCTTACAATGAGCAGTTCTTC

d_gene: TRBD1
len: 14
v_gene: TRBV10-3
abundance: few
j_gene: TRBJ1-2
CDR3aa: CAISESRDRDGYTF
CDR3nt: TGTGCCATCAGTGAGTCCAGGGACAGAGATGGCTACACCTTC

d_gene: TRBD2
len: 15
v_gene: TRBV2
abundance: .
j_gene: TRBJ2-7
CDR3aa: CASSELVAGGPDQYF
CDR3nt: TGTGCCAGCAGTGAATTAGTAGCGGGAGGGCCAGATCAGTACTTC

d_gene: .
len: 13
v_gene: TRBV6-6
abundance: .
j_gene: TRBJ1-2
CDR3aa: CASSPGGGEGYTF
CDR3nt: TGTGCCAGCAGCCCCGGTGGGGGGGAAGGCTACACCTTC

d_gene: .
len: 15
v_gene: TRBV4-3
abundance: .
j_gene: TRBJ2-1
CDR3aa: CASSQARSGYNEQFF
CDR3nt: TGCGCCAGCAGCCAAGCTCGGTCAGGATACAATGAGCAGTTCTTC

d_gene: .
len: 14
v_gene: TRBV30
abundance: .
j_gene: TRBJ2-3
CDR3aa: CAWSPGLSTDTQYF
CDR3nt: TGTGCCTGGTCCCCAGGACTCAGCACAGATACGCAGTATTTT

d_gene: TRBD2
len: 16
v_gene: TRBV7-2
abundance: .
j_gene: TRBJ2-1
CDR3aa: CASSRTSGGRYNEQFF
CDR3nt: TGTGCCAGCAGCCGGACTAGCGGGGGTCGTTACAATGAGCAGTTCTTC

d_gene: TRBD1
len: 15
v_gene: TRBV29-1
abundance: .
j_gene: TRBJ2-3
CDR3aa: CSGAADREKADTQYF
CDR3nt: TGCAGCGGTGCCGCGGACAGGGAAAAGGCAGATACGCAGTATTTT

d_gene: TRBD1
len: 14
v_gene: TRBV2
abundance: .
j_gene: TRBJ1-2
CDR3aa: CASSERRDRAGYTF
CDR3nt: TGTGCCAGCAGTGAACGTCGGGACAGGGCTGGCTACACCTTC

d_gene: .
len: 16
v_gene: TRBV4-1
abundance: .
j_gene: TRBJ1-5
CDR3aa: CASSQDLSRQRQPQHF
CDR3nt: TGCGCCAGCAGCCAAGATTTATCCCGACAGCGCCAGCCCCAGCATTTT

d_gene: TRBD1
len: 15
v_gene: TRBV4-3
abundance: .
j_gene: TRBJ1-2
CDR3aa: CASSQDPGQGRGYTF
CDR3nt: TGCGCCAGCAGCCAGGATCCGGGACAGGGGAGAGGCTACACCTTC

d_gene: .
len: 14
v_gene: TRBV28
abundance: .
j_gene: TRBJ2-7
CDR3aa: CASSLSDRSYEQYF
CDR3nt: TGTGCCAGCAGTCTTTCAGACAGGAGCTACGAGCAGTACTTC

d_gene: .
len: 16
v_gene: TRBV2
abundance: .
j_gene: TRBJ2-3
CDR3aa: CASRSGTRVFTDTQYF
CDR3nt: TGTGCCAGCAGGTCCGGGACTCGAGTTTTCACAGATACGCAGTATTTT

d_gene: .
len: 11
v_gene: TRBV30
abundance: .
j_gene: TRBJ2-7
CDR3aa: CAWSEGDEQYF
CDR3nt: TGTGCCTGGAGTGAAGGGGACGAGCAGTACTTC

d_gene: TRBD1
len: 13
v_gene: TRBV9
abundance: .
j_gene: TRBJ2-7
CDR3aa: CASSKGAYYEQYF
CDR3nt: TGTGCCAGCAGCAAGGGGGCCTACTACGAGCAGTACTTC

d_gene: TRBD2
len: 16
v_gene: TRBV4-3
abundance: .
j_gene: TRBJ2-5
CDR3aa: CASSQDFGGSGGLGYF
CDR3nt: TGCGCCAGCAGCCAAGATTTTGGGGGTAGCGGGGGCCTGGGGTACTTC

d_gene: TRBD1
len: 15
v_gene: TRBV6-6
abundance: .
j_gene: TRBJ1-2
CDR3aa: CASSYKRQGGYGYTF
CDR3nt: TGTGCCAGCAGTTACAAGAGGCAGGGGGGCTATGGCTACACCTTC

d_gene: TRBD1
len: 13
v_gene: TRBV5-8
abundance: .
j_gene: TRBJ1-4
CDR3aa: CASSLTGVEKLFF
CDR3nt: TGTGCCAGCAGCTTGACAGGGGTTGAAAAACTGTTTTTT

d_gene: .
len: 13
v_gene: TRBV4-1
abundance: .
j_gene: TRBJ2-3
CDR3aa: CASRFSREDTQYF
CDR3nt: TGCGCCAGCAGATTTTCGCGCGAGGATACGCAGTATTTT

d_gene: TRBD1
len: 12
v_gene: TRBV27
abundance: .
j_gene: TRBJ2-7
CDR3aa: CASRGQAYEQYF
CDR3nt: TGTGCCAGCAGGGGACAGGCCTACGAGCAGTACTTC

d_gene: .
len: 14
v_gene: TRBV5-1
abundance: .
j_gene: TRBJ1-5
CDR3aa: CASSLDEGGQPQHF
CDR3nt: TGCGCCAGCAGCTTGGACGAGGGTGGTCAGCCCCAGCATTTT

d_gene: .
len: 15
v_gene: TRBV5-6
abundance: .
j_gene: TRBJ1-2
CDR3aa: CASSLGSTGVDGYTF
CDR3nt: TGTGCCAGCAGCCTGGGGTCGACCGGGGTAGATGGCTACACCTTC

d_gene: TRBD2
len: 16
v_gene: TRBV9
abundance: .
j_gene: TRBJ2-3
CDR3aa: CASSVATFGRADTQYF
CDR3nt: TGTGCCAGCAGCGTAGCAACTTTCGGGAGGGCAGATACGCAGTATTTT

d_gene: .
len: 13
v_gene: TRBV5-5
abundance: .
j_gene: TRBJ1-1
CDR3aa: CASSLGGTLHAFF
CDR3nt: TGTGCCAGCAGCTTGGGTGGGACTCTCCATGCTTTCTTT

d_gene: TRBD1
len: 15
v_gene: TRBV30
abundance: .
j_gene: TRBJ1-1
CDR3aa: CAWSGLGTGGYEAFF
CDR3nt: TGTGCCTGGAGTGGTCTCGGGACAGGGGGCTATGAAGCTTTCTTT

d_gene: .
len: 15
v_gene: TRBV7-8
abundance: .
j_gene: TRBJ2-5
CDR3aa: CASSTSGDLQETQYF
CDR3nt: TGTGCCAGCAGTACCTCAGGGGACCTCCAAGAGACCCAGTACTTC

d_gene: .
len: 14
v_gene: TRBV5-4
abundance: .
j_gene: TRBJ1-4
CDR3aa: CASSLEAEDEKLFF
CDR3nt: TGTGCCAGCAGCTTGGAGGCAGAGGATGAAAAACTGTTTTTT